Below are 26 T cell receptor beta chains sequenced from a single sample in a study of T cell responses to AZD1222 COVID-19 vaccine. The table came from immunoSEQ multiplex PCR; TCRdb's copy has only in-frame clones and leaves some out. The data contain about 120,000 clones, approximately 90% of them singletons. Here the sequenced sample was peripheral blood, taken 28 days after the second AZD1222 dose. The receptors originated from an adult who received the AZD1222 COVID-19 vaccine.

The V and J genes are TRBV2 and TRBJ1-5, with a tentative D call TRBD1 (5 bases). This CDR3 has 13 residues. Germline values: CDR1 SNHLY, CDR2 FYNNEI. Trimming removed 7 bases from V and 4 bases from J, with 11 bases in between. This CDR3 reads CASTGTGNQPQHF. As DNA, the CDR3 is TGTGCCAGCACCGGGACGGGGAATCAGCCCCAGCATTTT.

The chain is built from TRBV27 and TRBJ2-5, with D perhaps matching TRBD1 (6 bases). The CDR3 length is 14 residues. Trimming shortened V by 0 bases and J by 4 bases, and 9 bases separated the two germline ends. The germline V gene has CDR1 MNHEY and CDR2 SMNVEV (reference sequence). The CDR3 here is CASSLSARGETQYF. The CDR3 coding sequence is TGTGCCAGCAGTTTATCTGCCAGGGGAGAGACCCAGTACTTC.

The chain has TRBV5-1 and TRBJ1-6, with D unresolved. V was pared by 0 bases and J by 8 bases, with 6 bases between. The CDR3 is 13 residues long. Looked up from germline, CDR1 is SGHRS and CDR2 is YFSETQ. For the CDR3, the DNA is TGCGCCAGCAGCTTGGCCTTGTATTCACCCCTCCACTTT. The encoded protein is CASSLALYSPLHF.

This chain connects TRBV4-2 to TRBJ1-5; perhaps TRBD1 as D (5 bases). Germline loops: CDR1 LGHNA, CDR2 YNFKEQ. The CDR3 is 16 residues long. Trimming took 0 bases from V and 4 from J, leaving 13 bases between them. DNA of the CDR3: TGTGCCAGCAGCCAAGATTATTTACAGGTTAATCAGCCCCAGCATTTT. Amino acids: CASSQDYLQVNQPQHF.

The chain couples TRBV14 to TRBJ2-3; D ambiguous. The V end was cut by 1 base, the J end by 6 bases, with 17 bases between. There are 16 residues in the CDR3. Germline lookup yields CDR1 SGHDN and CDR2 FVKESK. This chain's CDR3 is CASSQGATRFSDTQYF. CDR3 sequence (DNA): TGTGCCAGCAGCCAAGGGGCCACCCGCTTTTCTGATACGCAGTATTTT.

The rearrangement joins TRBV5-1 to TRBJ2-5; D is unresolved. Germline-derived CDR1 and CDR2 are SGHRS and YFSETQ. CDR3 length: 14 amino acids. The V gene lost 1 base and the J gene lost 5 bases, with 12 bases spanning the gap. CDR3 amino acids: CASSLSQREETQYF. DNA of the CDR3: TGCGCCAGCAGCTTGTCACAGCGAGAGGAGACCCAGTACTTC.

V gene TRBV10-3 combines with J gene TRBJ2-5; 13 nucleotides match TRBD2. V shed 4 bases and J 2 bases; nucleotides not matched to a gene: 1. CDR1 and CDR2 from the germline V gene are ENHRY and SYGVKD. The CDR3 covers 15 residues. CDR3 in DNA: TGTGCCATCAGTGCACTAGCGGGGGGGCAAGAGACCCAGTACTTC. Amino acid sequence: CAISALAGGQETQYF.

V usage is TRBV7-8 and J usage is TRBJ2-2, with 7 bases aligning to TRBD2. Germline values: CDR1 SGHVS, CDR2 FQNEAQ. Trimming removed 5 bases from V and 6 bases from J; junction bases left unmatched: 15. The length of the CDR3 is 17 residues. In nucleotides, the CDR3 is TGTGCCAGCAGCCCCTTGTTTTGGGGGAGGGAGTCCGGGGAGCTGTTTTTT. It yields the protein CASSPLFWGRESGELFF.

This chain uses TRBV4-1 with TRBJ1-1; D gene uncertain. Trimming stripped 0 bases from V and 3 bases from J, with 8 bases between. CDR3 length equals 14 residues. Germline loops: CDR1 MGHRA, CDR2 YSYEKL. CDR3 region: CASSQEAGYTEAFF. CDR3 DNA sequence: TGCGCCAGCAGCCAAGAGGCCGGGTACACTGAAGCTTTCTTT.

This chain joins TRBV2 and TRBJ1-5, with D possibly TRBD1 on 6 matching bases. The V gene lost 5 bases and the J gene lost 3 bases, with 14 bases spanning the gap. The CDR3 runs 15 residues. CDR1 and CDR2 from the germline V gene are SNHLY and FYNNEI. The CDR3 loop is CASSLGQTINQPQHF. DNA for the CDR3: TGTGCCAGCAGTTTGGGACAAACTATCAATCAGCCCCAGCATTTT.

The V gene is TRBV18, the J gene TRBJ2-5, with TRBD1 matching 10 bases. V lost 2 bases, J lost 5 bases, and 2 bases stayed unmatched. The V gene's germline CDR1 is KGHSH and CDR2 LQKENI. The CDR3 runs to 14 residues. CDR3 sequence: CASSPGTGDETQYF. The CDR3 DNA is TGTGCCAGCTCACCAGGGACAGGGGATGAGACCCAGTACTTC.

This clone was picked up one time. J is TRBJ1-5 and V is TRBV6-1, with D hard to call. The ends were cut back, 3 bases at V and 0 bases at J, with 6 bases in the middle. This CDR3 region has 14 residues. The germline gives CDR1 MNHNS, CDR2 SASEGT. Here the CDR3 reads CASSDSNSNQPQHF. CDR3 in DNA: TGTGCCAGCAGTGACAGCAATAGCAATCAGCCCCAGCATTTT.

This chain links TRBV7-9 with TRBJ2-5, with D perhaps matching TRBD2 (7 bases). The CDR3 totals 16 residues. Trimming took off 2 bases at V and 5 bases at J, with 18 bases between the two ends. The germline V gene has CDR1 SEHNR and CDR2 FQNEAQ (reference sequence). CDR3: CASSLRPGGPLETQYF. CDR3 bases: TGTGCCAGCAGCTTAAGGCCGGGGGGCCCTTTGGAGACCCAGTACTTC.

This chain uses TRBV5-1 with TRBJ2-5; tentative D call: TRBD1 (6 bases). Germline CDR1 reads SGHRS; CDR2 reads YFSETQ. V dropped 1 base and J dropped 1 base, with 8 bases sitting between them. CDR3 size: 14 residues. For the CDR3, the DNA is TGCGCCAGCAGCTTGCTGGACAGCCAAGAGACCCAGTACTTC. Residues: CASSLLDSQETQYF.

The chain uses TRBV2 and TRBJ2-1, with 10 bases lining up with TRBD2. The germline V gene has CDR1 SNHLY and CDR2 FYNNEI. J lost 9 bases, V lost 6 bases, and 14 bases had no gene match. CDR3 size: 16 residues. The CDR3 region is CASSGTLAGRRGEQFF. The CDR3 DNA sequence: TGTGCCAGCAGCGGAACACTAGCGGGACGGCGGGGTGAGCAGTTCTTC.

The V gene is TRBV2, the J gene TRBJ2-7; 9 positions agree with TRBD1. The CDR3 covers 13 residues. Germline lookup yields CDR1 SNHLY and CDR2 FYNNEI. The junction had 4 bases not matched to a gene; V was cut back by 8 bases and J by 2 bases. The CDR3 sequence is CASHRGHAYEQYF. The CDR3 region has the DNA TGTGCCAGCCACAGGGGGCATGCCTACGAGCAGTACTTC.

The genes are TRBV6-5 and TRBJ2-7; tentatively, D is TRBD2 (6 bases). V was clipped by 6 bases and J by 6 bases, with 18 bases between them. This CDR3 is built from 14 residues. CDR1 is MNHEY and CDR2 is SVGAGI in the germline V gene. CDR3 loop: CASRSDTGTLEQYF. For the CDR3, the DNA is TGTGCCAGCAGGTCCGATACCGGGACTCTCGAGCAGTACTTC.

CDR3 in amino acids: CASSHAGTGLNSPLHF. The DNA for the CDR3 is TGTGCCAGCAGCCATGCGGGAACAGGGCTGAATTCACCCCTCCACTTT. The chain links TRBV7-9 to TRBJ1-6, with D possibly TRBD1 on 6 matching bases. The V end was cut by 5 bases, the J end by 7 bases, with 18 bases between. Germline-derived CDR1 and CDR2 are SEHNR and FQNEAQ (reference sequence). The CDR3 runs 16 residues.

The rearrangement links TRBV6-1 to TRBJ1-2; D unresolved. The CDR3 is 15 amino acids. Trimming removed 1 base at V and 4 bases at J, with 13 bases between. The germline gives CDR1 MNHNS, CDR2 SASEGT. CDR3 nucleotides: TGTGCCAGCAGTGAAGGGAACTTCGGGAGCTATGGCTACACCTTC. Encoded protein: CASSEGNFGSYGYTF.

This chain's CDR3 is CASSLWGPGGTSSGNTIYF. The CDR3 bases are TGTGCCAGCAGTTTATGGGGCCCGGGGGGGACCAGCTCTGGAAACACCATATATTTT. The V gene is TRBV27, the J gene TRBJ1-3, with TRBD1 as a possible D gene (5 bases). The CDR3 has 19 amino acids. Looked up from germline, CDR1 is MNHEY and CDR2 is SMNVEV (reference sequence). Trimming removed 1 base at V and 0 bases at J, with 19 bases between.

The gene calls are TRBV10-3 and TRBJ1-1; D may be TRBD1 (6 bases). This CDR3 region has 11 residues. Per germline, CDR1 ENHRY and CDR2 SYGVKD. The germline V and J ends were trimmed by 4 bases and 7 bases, with 7 bases remaining between them. The CDR3 DNA is TGTGCCATCAGTGTGGACAGTGAAGCTTTCTTT. Its protein product is CAISVDSEAFF.

The chain couples TRBV4-1 to TRBJ2-5, with TRBD2 matching over 11 bases. The germline V gene has CDR1 MGHRA and CDR2 YSYEKL. Trimming took 2 bases from V and 5 from J; bases not matched to a gene: 7. This CDR3 region has 16 residues. The CDR3 DNA reads as TGCGCCAGCAGCCAAAGTAGCGGGGGGGCCGTGGAGACCCAGTACTTC. Protein: CASSQSSGGAVETQYF.

The gene calls are TRBV24-1 and TRBJ2-7, with D perhaps TRBD1 (5 bases). From germline, CDR1 is KGHDR and CDR2 SFDVKD. This CDR3 has 14 residues. Trimming pared 4 bases from V and 1 base from J, leaving 10 bases between. CDR3 sequence (DNA): TGTGCCACCAGTGAATCTCCAGGGTCCTACGAGCAGTACTTC. Amino acids: CATSESPGSYEQYF.

This CDR3 reads CASSYRGGPGTDTQYF. CDR3 sequence (DNA): TGTGCCAGCAGTTACCGTGGCGGGCCGGGCACAGATACGCAGTATTTT. The V gene is TRBV6-5, the J gene TRBJ2-3; TRBD2 is a possible D gene (5 bases). This CDR3 contains 16 residues. The V end lost 2 bases, the J end lost 1 base, and 13 bases lay between the germline ends. Germline assignment: CDR1 MNHEY and CDR2 SVGAGI.

The chain joins TRBV28 to TRBJ1-3; D may be TRBD1 (5 bases). V lost 6 bases and J lost 2, with 11 bases in between. There are 14 residues in the CDR3. Germline CDR1 and CDR2: MDHEN and SYDVKM. The CDR3 here is CASRSRVTGNTIYF. In nucleotides, the CDR3 is TGTGCCAGCAGATCCAGGGTCACTGGAAACACCATATATTTT.

The chain has TRBV19 and TRBJ2-4; D might be TRBD1 (6 bases). The CDR3 is made up of 16 amino acids. Trimming left V 10 bases short and J 0 bases short, with 19 bases between. In germline, CDR1 is LNHDA, CDR2 SQIVND (reference sequence). CDR3 residues: CATSLARDIAKNIQYF. The CDR3 region has the DNA TGTGCCACCTCCCTAGCCCGGGACATAGCCAAAAACATTCAGTACTTC.